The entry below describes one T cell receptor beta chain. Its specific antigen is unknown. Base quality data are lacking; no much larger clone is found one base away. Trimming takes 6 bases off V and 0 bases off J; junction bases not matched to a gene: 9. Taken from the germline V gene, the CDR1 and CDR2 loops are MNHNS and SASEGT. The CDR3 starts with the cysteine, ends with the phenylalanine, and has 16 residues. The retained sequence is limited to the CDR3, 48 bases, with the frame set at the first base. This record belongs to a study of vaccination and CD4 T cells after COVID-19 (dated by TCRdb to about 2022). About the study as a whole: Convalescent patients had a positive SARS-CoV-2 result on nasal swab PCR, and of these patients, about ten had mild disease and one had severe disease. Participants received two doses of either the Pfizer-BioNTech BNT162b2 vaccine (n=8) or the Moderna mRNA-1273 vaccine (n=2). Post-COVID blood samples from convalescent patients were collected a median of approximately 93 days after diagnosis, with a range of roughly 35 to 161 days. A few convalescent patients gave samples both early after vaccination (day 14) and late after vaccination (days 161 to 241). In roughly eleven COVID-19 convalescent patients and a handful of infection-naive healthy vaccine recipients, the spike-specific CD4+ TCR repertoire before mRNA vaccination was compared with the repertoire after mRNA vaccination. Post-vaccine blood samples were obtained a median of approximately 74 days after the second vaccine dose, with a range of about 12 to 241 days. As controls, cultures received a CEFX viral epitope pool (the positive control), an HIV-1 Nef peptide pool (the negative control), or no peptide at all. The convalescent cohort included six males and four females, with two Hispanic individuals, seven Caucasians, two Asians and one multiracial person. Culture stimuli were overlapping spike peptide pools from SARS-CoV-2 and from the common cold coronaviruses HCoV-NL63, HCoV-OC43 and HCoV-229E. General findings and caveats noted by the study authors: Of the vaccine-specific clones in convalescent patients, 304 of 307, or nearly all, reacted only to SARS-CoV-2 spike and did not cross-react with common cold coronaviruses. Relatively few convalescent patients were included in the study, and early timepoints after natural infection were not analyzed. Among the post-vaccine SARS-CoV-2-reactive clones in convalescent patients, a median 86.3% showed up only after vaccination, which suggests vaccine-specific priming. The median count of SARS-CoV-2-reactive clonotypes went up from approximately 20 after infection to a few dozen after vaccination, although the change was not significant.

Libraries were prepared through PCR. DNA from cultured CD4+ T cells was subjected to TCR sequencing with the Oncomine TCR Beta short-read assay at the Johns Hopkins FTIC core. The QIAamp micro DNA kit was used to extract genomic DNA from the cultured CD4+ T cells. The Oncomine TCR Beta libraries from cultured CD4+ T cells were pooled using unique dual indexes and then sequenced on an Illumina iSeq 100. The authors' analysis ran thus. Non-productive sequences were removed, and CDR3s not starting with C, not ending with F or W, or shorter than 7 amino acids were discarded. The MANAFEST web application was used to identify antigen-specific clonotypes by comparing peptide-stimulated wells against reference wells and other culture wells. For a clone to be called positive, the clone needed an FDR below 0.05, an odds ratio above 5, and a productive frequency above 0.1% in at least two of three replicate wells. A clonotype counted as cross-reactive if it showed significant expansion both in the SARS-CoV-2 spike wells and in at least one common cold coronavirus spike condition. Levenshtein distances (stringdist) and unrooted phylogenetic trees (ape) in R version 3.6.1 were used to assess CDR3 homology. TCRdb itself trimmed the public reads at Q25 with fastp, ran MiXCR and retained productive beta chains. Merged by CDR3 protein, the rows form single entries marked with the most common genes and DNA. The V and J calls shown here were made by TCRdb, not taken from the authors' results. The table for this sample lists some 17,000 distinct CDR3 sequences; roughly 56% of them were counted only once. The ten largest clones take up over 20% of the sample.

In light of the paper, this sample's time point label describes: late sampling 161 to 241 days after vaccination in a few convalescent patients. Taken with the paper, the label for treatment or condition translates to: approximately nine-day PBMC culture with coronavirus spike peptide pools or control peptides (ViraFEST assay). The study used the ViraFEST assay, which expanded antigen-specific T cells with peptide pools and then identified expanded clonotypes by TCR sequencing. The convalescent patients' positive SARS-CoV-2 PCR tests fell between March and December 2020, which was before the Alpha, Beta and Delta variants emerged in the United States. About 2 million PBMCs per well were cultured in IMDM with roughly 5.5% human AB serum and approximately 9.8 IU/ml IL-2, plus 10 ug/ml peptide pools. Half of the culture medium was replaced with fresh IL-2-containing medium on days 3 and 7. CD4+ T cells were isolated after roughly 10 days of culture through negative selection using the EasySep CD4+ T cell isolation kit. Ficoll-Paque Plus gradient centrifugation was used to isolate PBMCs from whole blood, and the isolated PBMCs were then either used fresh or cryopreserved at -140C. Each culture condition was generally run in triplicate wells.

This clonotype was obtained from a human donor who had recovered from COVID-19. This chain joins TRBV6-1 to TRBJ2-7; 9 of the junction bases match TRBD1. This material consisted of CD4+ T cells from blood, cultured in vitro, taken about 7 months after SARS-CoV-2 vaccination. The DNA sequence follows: TGTGCCAGCAGCACCTCTCGGGACAGGGACTCCTACGAGCAGTACTTC. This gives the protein CASSTSRDRDSYEQYF.